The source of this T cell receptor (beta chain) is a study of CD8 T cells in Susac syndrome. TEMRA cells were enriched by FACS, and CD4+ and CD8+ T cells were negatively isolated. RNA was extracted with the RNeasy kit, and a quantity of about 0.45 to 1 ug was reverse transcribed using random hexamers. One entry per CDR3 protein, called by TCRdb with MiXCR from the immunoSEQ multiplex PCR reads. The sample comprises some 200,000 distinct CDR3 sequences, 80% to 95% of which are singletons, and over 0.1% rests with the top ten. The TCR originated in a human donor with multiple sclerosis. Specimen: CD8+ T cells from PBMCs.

The CDR3 DNA follows: TGCAGCGTTGAAGTTCCGACAGGGGTTGGTGGCTACACCTTC. Its translation is CSVEVPTGVGGYTF. The chain recombines TRBV29-1 with TRBJ1-2; TRBD1 aligns across 8 bases. This CDR3 is 14 amino acids long. V was clipped by 1 base and J by 7 bases; unmatched bases: 8. Germline-derived CDR1 and CDR2 are SQVTM and ANQGSEA.